This entry concerns a single T cell receptor beta chain. Its specificity is unknown. This table comes from immunoSEQ multiplex PCR, and its TCRdb copy is limited to in-frame clones, with some not included. The repertoire holds roughly 97,000 clones, 90% to 95% seen once, with approximately 0.17% in the top ten. V lost 6 bases, J lost 4 bases, and 12 bases lay in between. The germline CDR1 and CDR2 sequences are MDHEN and SYDVKM. This CDR3 comprises 14 residues. This entry belongs to a study of graft-versus-host responses after intestinal transplantation. The gene calls are TRBV28 and TRBJ2-2; perhaps TRBD1 as D (5 bases). This material consisted of unstimulated CD4+ T cells sorted from spleen or lymph node cells, taken before transplant. The source is a human donor who was the organ donor for an intestinal transplant. The CDR3 DNA sequence: TGTGCCAGCAGGGACACCGTTTCCACCGGGGAGCTGTTTTTT. It translates to CASRDTVSTGELFF.